This T cell receptor (beta chain) was profiled in a study of T cell responses to AZD1222 COVID-19 vaccine. Study-wide results and caveats: Reportedly, close to half of spike-specific TCRs are directed against unmutated variant regions. Compared with day 0, the breadth and depth of the Spike-specific TCR repertoire rose significantly after two doses of AZD1222. It was only 6 or 7 AZD1222 recipients who were seropositive at baseline.

On this clone itself: Its target is not known.

Analysis merged second doses at about 4 or about 12 weeks. CDR1 is SGHVS, CDR2 FQNEAQ, per germline. CDR3 length equals 16 residues. With 2 bases removed from V and 0 bases from J, the gap between germline ends came to 13 bases. Method: immunoSEQ multiplex PCR; TCRdb's copy keeps in-frame clones and lacks some. In the table there are under 150,000 clones, under 95% of which are singletons. Sample: peripheral blood, taken 28 days after the second AZD1222 dose. The TCR originated in an adult who received the AZD1222 COVID-19 vaccine. The chain recombines TRBV7-8 with TRBJ1-1; D is perhaps TRBD1 (6 bases). The CDR3 sequence is CASSLTDRRMNTEAFF. CDR3 DNA sequence: TGTGCCAGCAGCTTAACGGACAGACGAATGAACACTGAAGCTTTCTTT.